The 27 T cell receptor beta chains below come from one sample, sequenced in a study of cytomegalovirus exposure and HLA in healthy donors. Primers: 60 Vbeta forward and 13 Jbeta reverse. Clones were read by immunoSEQ multiplex PCR, and TCRdb kept only the in-frame ones, dropping some. The table has 60,000 to 70,000 clones, about 77% seen once. Sequencing was carried out using PBMCs. The origin of the receptors is a man aged 35 to 55 in good health and CMV-seronegative.

The chain is built from TRBV18 and TRBJ2-2, with 7 nucleotides matching TRBD1. CDR1 is KGHSH and CDR2 is LQKENI in the germline V gene. Trimming cost V 3 bases and J 0 bases; bases outside gene matches: 13. The CDR3 loop spans 19 amino acids. The chain's CDR3 is CASSPPGTAIKPNTGELFF. DNA of the CDR3: TGTGCCAGCTCACCCCCCGGGACAGCGATTAAACCGAACACCGGGGAGCTGTTTTTT.

The chain links TRBV5-1 to TRBJ2-2; 7 positions match TRBD2. The V gene's germline CDR1 is SGHRS and CDR2 YFSETQ. Losses at the gene ends were 8 bases for V and 2 bases for J; bases not matched to a gene: 9. The CDR3 consists of 15 residues. This chain's CDR3 is CASSRPSGNTGELFF. Written as DNA, the CDR3 is TGCGCCAGTAGCCGGCCTAGCGGAAACACCGGGGAGCTGTTTTTT.

V is TRBV2 and J is TRBJ1-2, with TRBD1 matching over 8 bases. This CDR3 has 16 amino acids. Germline V gives CDR1 SNHLY, CDR2 FYNNEI. The V gene end was trimmed by 6 bases and the J gene end by 7 bases; junction bases not matched to a gene: 16. The DNA of the CDR3 is TGTGCCAGCAGCGCCGGGACAGGTGGATCTCGGGGTGGCTACACCTTC. This encodes CASSAGTGGSRGGYTF.

This clone was detected a few times. The gene calls are TRBV2 and TRBJ1-1; D remains unclear. Trimming left V 8 bases short and J 1 base short, with 5 bases between. CDR3 length: 11 amino acids. CDR1 SNHLY and CDR2 FYNNEI come from the germline V gene. CDR3 DNA sequence: TGTGCCAGCCGCAGGAACACTGAAGCTTTCTTT. Its translation is CASRRNTEAFF.

The chain is built from TRBV7-3 and TRBJ2-3; tentative D call: TRBD1 (6 bases). Trimming took off 2 bases at V and 0 bases at J, with 9 bases between the two ends. CDR1 SGHTA and CDR2 FQGTGA come from the germline V gene. CDR3 size: 15 residues. CDR3 sequence (DNA): TGTGCCAGCAGCTTAGGGGGCCCCAGCACAGATACGCAGTATTTT. Amino acid sequence: CASSLGGPSTDTQYF.

V gene TRBV7-8 combines with J gene TRBJ2-5, with a possible D match to TRBD2 (6 bases). In germline, CDR1 is SGHVS, CDR2 FQNEAQ. The CDR3 runs to 13 residues. V was trimmed by 7 bases and J by 4 bases, leaving 13 bases between them. The CDR3 sequence: CASMVAGTETQYF. CDR3 DNA sequence: TGTGCCAGCATGGTGGCGGGGACAGAGACCCAGTACTTC.

This rearrangement joins TRBV18 to TRBJ1-2; D is ambiguous. V lost 2 bases and J lost 5, with 9 bases in between. This CDR3 is built from 13 residues. The V gene's germline CDR1 is KGHSH and CDR2 LQKENI. This chain's CDR3 is CASSPGQEYGYTF. The CDR3 bases are TGTGCCAGCTCACCAGGGCAGGAATATGGCTACACCTTC.

The chain has TRBV7-9 and TRBJ2-7; weak D call: TRBD1 (6 bases). The CDR3 is made up of 14 amino acids. Looked up from germline, CDR1 is SEHNR and CDR2 is FQNEAQ (reference sequence). Trimming pared 5 bases from V and 2 bases from J, leaving 13 bases between. CDR3 sequence reads: CASSPGDLPYEQYF. CDR3 in DNA: TGTGCCAGCAGCCCAGGGGACCTCCCCTACGAGCAGTACTTC.

J is TRBJ1-5 and V is TRBV7-6; D not resolved. The V end was cut by 1 base, the J end by 5 bases, with 6 bases between. The CDR3 sequence is 13 residues long. The germline V gene encodes CDR1 SGHVS and CDR2 FNYEAQ. CDR3 sequence (DNA): TGTGCCAGCAGCTTAGTTATCGATCAGCCCCAGCATTTT. Its protein is CASSLVIDQPQHF.

The J gene is TRBJ1-5, the V gene TRBV7-2; D uncertain. The CDR3 consists of 15 residues. In germline, CDR1 is SGHTA, CDR2 FQGNSA. Deletions cut 2 bases from V and 5 bases from J, with 13 bases between. The CDR3 is CASSLSSGKHQPQHF. The CDR3, as DNA: TGTGCCAGCAGCTTATCCTCCGGGAAGCATCAGCCCCAGCATTTT.

This clone came up once. V is TRBV11-2 and J is TRBJ2-7; 8 bases fit TRBD1. The germline V gene has CDR1 SGHAT and CDR2 FQNNGV. After removal of 1 base from V and 2 bases from J, the junction contained 4 bases not matched to a gene. The CDR3 has 15 amino acids. CDR3: CASSLGTGLPYEQYF. The CDR3, as DNA: TGTGCCAGCAGCTTAGGGACAGGGTTGCCCTACGAGCAGTACTTC.

The chain combines TRBV5-1 with TRBJ2-5; 10 bases map to TRBD1. V shed 4 bases and J 5 bases; nucleotides not matched to a gene: 11. The CDR3 extends over 16 amino acids. Germline V gives CDR1 SGHRS, CDR2 YFSETQ. CDR3 nucleotides: TGCGCCAGCAGCGAGTCCGACAGGGGGCGCTTCGAGACCCAGTACTTC. It is translated as CASSESDRGRFETQYF.

This clone was counted once. The junction departs from germline at one end; a sequencing error may be responsible. The V and J genes are TRBV7-9 and TRBJ2-3; 8 nucleotides line up with TRBD2. CDR1 and CDR2 from the germline V gene are SEHNR and FQNEAQ (reference sequence). This CDR3 spans 11 amino acids. The CDR3 spells CASSDTPRTSF. The CDR3 bases are TGTGCCAGCAGCGATACCCCTCGGACTAGCTTT.

The J gene is TRBJ1-2, the V gene TRBV19, with 7 bases fitting TRBD1. This CDR3 has 13 residues. Germline V gene lookup returns CDR1 LNHDA and CDR2 SQIVND (reference sequence). Trimming at V came to 11 bases and at J to 2 bases, leaving 8 bases not matched to a gene. DNA of the CDR3: TGTGCCGCGACCGGGACAGTAAACTATGGCTACACCTTC. It yields the protein CAATGTVNYGYTF.

The V call is TRBV5-4, the J call TRBJ1-5; TRBD1 matches 7 bases. After removal of 2 bases from V and 0 bases from J, the junction contained 11 bases not matched to a gene. Germline assignment: CDR1 SGHNT and CDR2 YYREEE (reference sequence). This CDR3 comprises 18 residues. CDR3 protein: CASSFNRGRGSSNQPQHF. CDR3 nucleotides: TGTGCCAGCAGCTTCAACAGGGGCCGCGGGTCTAGCAATCAGCCCCAGCATTTT. Based on the CDR3 plus reference TRBV5-4 and TRBJ1-5, the full variable domain is ETGVTQSPTHLIKTRGQQVTLRCSSQSGHNTVSWYQQALGQGPQFIFQYYREEENGRGNFPPRFSGLQFPNYSSELNVNALELDDSALYLCASSFNRGRGSSNQPQHFGDGTRLSIL.

The chain employs TRBV9 and TRBJ2-5; TRBD2 might be the D (6 bases). Deletions cut 4 bases from V and 9 bases from J, with 22 bases between. The CDR3 runs 15 residues. Germline V lookup: CDR1 SGDLS, CDR2 YYNGEE. The CDR3 region has the DNA TGTGCCAGCAGCCCACTTTCCGGGAGCTCTTTGGCCCAGTACTTC. Its translation is CASSPLSGSSLAQYF.

This chain uses TRBV7-2 with TRBJ2-1; D gene uncertain. Trimming took off 2 bases at V and 6 bases at J, with 8 bases between the two ends. This CDR3 spans 13 amino acids. The germline gives CDR1 SGHTA, CDR2 FQGNSA. The CDR3 spells CASSLTSLNEQFF. Here the CDR3 DNA reads TGTGCCAGCAGCTTAACTTCGCTCAATGAGCAGTTCTTC.

J is TRBJ1-2 and V is TRBV7-9; no reliable D call. Germline V gives CDR1 SEHNR, CDR2 FQNEAQ (reference sequence). With 6 bases removed from V and 8 bases from J, the gap between germline ends came to 16 bases. This CDR3 has 13 residues. CDR3 sequence (DNA): TGTGCCAGCAGGTCGGGGATTGCTGGGGGCTACACCTTC. Its protein product is CASRSGIAGGYTF.

The CDR3 reads CASSPRDSRGYTF. CDR3 sequence (DNA): TGTGCCAGCAGTCCCCGGGACAGTCGAGGCTACACCTTC. The chain is built from TRBV6-1 and TRBJ1-2; 7 bases agree with TRBD1. J gave up 8 bases and V 5 bases, and 8 bases lay outside the gene matches. CDR3 length: 13 amino acids. CDR1 and CDR2 from the germline V gene are MNHNS and SASEGT.

This clone has just a few counts. This chain links TRBV5-4 with TRBJ1-2, with D possibly being TRBD1 (6 bases). Germline values: CDR1 SGHNT, CDR2 YYREEE (reference sequence). The CDR3 is 14 residues long. V lost 4 bases, J lost 2 bases, and 12 bases lay in between. CDR3 nucleotides: TGTGCCAGCAGCCTTGCCGGACAGAACTATGGCTACACCTTC. It specifies CASSLAGQNYGYTF. Based on the CDR3 plus reference TRBV5-4 and TRBJ1-2, the full variable domain is ETGVTQSPTHLIKTRGQQVTLRCSSQSGHNTVSWYQQALGQGPQFIFQYYREEENGRGNFPPRFSGLQFPNYSSELNVNALELDDSALYLCASSLAGQNYGYTFGSGTRLTVV.

The CDR3 nucleotides read TGTGCCAGTAGTACCCGACAGGGGTCCACTGAAGCTTTCTTT. This encodes CASSTRQGSTEAFF. The gene calls are TRBV19 and TRBJ1-1, with 8 bases identical to TRBD1. Germline trimming cut 4 bases from V and 4 bases from J; bases unmatched to any gene: 5. Germline CDR1 is LNHDA and CDR2 is SQIVND (reference sequence). The length of the CDR3 is 14 residues.

This sequence joins TRBV10-3 and TRBJ2-2; 9 bases match TRBD2. This CDR3 region has 15 residues. CDR1 and CDR2 (germline): ENHRY, SYGVKD. V was pared by 4 bases and J by 1 base, with 1 base of the junction left unmatched. The CDR3 here is CAISGSGGNTGELFF. CDR3 sequence (DNA): TGTGCCATCAGTGGTAGCGGGGGGAACACCGGGGAGCTGTTTTTT.

This chain joins TRBV28 and TRBJ2-5, with D unresolved. The V gene's germline CDR1 is MDHEN and CDR2 SYDVKM. This CDR3 contains 13 residues. V was pared by 2 bases and J by 5 bases, with 9 bases between. The CDR3 protein is CASSLGVFETQYF. The CDR3 DNA sequence: TGTGCCAGCAGTTTAGGAGTTTTTGAGACCCAGTACTTC.

The genes are TRBV2 and TRBJ1-3; maybe TRBD1 (5 bases). The germline V gene has CDR1 SNHLY and CDR2 FYNNEI. This CDR3 comprises 18 residues. V was trimmed by 4 bases and J by 0 bases, leaving 19 bases between them. In nucleotides, the CDR3 is TGTGCCAGCAGTGGCCCGTTTAGACAGAAAGCCTCTGGAAACACCATATATTTT. Translating it yields CASSGPFRQKASGNTIYF.

This clone has a handful of counts. This sequence joins TRBV2 and TRBJ2-7; 9 nucleotides align to TRBD2. The CDR3 length is 14 residues. V lost 8 bases and J lost 1; bases outside the gene matches: 6. Germline V gene lookup returns CDR1 SNHLY and CDR2 FYNNEI. The CDR3 here is CASQYSGGSYEQYF. DNA of the CDR3: TGTGCCAGCCAGTATAGCGGGGGATCCTACGAGCAGTACTTC. Full variable domain (missing parts from reference TRBV2 and TRBJ2-7): EPEVTQTPSHQVTQMGQEVILRCVPISNHLYFYWYRQILGQKVEFLVSFYNNEISEKSEIFDDQFSVERPDGSNFTLKIRSTKLEDSAMYFCASQYSGGSYEQYFGPGTRLTVT.

This rearrangement joins TRBV15 to TRBJ1-5; possibly TRBD1 for D (5 bases). CDR3 length: 14 amino acids. Germline V lookup: CDR1 LNHNV, CDR2 YYDKDF (reference sequence). Deletions cut 3 bases from V and 5 bases from J, with 11 bases between. CDR3 amino acids: CATSRGGGYQPQHF. The CDR3 DNA is TGTGCCACCAGCAGGGGGGGAGGGTATCAGCCCCAGCATTTT.

The sample holds a few counts of this clone. The rearrangement links TRBV6-5 to TRBJ2-2; no firm D call. The CDR3 length is 11 residues. V was pared by 7 bases and J by 7 bases, with 7 bases between. CDR1 MNHEY and CDR2 SVGAGI come from the germline V gene. The CDR3 loop reads CASKTVGELFF. CDR3 in DNA: TGTGCCAGCAAAACGGTCGGGGAGCTGTTTTTT.